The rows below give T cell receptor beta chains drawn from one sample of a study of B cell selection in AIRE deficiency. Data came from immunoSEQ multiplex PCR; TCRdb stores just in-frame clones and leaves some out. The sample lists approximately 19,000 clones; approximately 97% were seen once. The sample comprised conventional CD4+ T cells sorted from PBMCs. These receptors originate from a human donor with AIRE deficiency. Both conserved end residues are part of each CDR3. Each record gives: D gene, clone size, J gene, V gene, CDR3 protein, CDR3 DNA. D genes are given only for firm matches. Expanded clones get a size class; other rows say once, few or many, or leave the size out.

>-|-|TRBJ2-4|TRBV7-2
CASSSSRAKNIQYF
TGTGCCAGCAGCTCCAGCCGAGCCAAAAACATTCAGTACTTC
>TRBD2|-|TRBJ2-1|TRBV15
CATSRGSAGGPHEQFF
TGTGCCACCAGCAGAGGATCGGCGGGAGGGCCCCATGAGCAGTTCTTC
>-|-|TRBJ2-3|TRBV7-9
CASSPTRGTDTQYF
TGTGCCAGCAGCCCCACGCGAGGCACAGATACGCAGTATTTT
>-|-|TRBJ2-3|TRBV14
CASSRDPTDTQYF
TGTGCCAGCAGCCGGGACCCCACAGATACGCAGTATTTT
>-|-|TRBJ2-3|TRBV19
CASSFSPRRRDTDTQYF
TGTGCCAGTAGTTTTTCTCCACGGCGGAGGGACACAGATACGCAGTATTTT
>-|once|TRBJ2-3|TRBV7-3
CASSLNWGDTQYF
TGTGCCAGCAGCTTAAATTGGGGGGATACGCAGTATTTT
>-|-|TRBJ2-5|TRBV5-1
CASSRDGETQYF
TGCGCCAGCAGCCGTGATGGGGAGACCCAGTACTTC
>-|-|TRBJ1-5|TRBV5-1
CASSLDRDQPQHF
TGCGCCAGCAGCTTGGATAGGGATCAGCCCCAGCATTTT
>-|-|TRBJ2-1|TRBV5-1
CASSYNNEQFF
TGCGCCAGCAGCTATAACAATGAGCAGTTCTTC
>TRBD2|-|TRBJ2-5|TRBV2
CISGGQAQETQYF
TGTATCTCGGGGGGGCAGGCTCAAGAGACCCAGTACTTC
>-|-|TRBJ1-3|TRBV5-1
CASSLSPGARTWNTIYF
TGCGCCAGCAGCTTGAGCCCGGGAGCCAGGACGTGGAACACCATATATTTT
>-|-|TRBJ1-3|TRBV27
CASSGPGNTIYF
TGTGCCAGCAGTGGCCCTGGAAACACCATATATTTT
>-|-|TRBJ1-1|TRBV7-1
CASSSSRDGEAFF
TGTGCCAGCAGCTCTTCCCGGGACGGAGAAGCTTTCTTT
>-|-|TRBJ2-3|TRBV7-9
CASSLVGGTDTQYF
TGTGCCAGCAGCTTAGTCGGGGGCACAGATACGCAGTATTTT
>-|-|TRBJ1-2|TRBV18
CASSRLQADYGYTF
TGTGCCAGCTCACGGTTACAGGCGGACTATGGCTACACCTTC
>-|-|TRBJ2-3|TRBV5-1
CASSLLTATDTQYF
TGCGCCAGCAGCTTGTTGACAGCCACAGATACGCAGTATTTT
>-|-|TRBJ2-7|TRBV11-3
CASSFYTASYEQYF
TGTGCCAGCAGCTTTTATACAGCCTCCTACGAGCAGTACTTC
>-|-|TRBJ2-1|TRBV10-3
CAIRGTQGGYNEQFF
TGTGCCATCAGAGGGACTCAAGGGGGCTACAATGAGCAGTTCTTC
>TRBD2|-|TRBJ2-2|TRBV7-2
CASRPPGLADTGELFF
TGTGCCAGCAGACCACCGGGACTAGCTGACACCGGGGAGCTGTTTTTT
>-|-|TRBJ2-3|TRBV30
CAWSTTGSVDTQYF
TGTGCCTGGAGTACCACTGGTTCGGTCGATACGCAGTATTTT
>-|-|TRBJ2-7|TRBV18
CASSPTAGPTYEQYF
TGTGCCAGCTCACCCACGGCCGGGCCAACCTACGAGCAGTACTTC
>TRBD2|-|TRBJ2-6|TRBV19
CASSAQFYGTSGADSTSGANVLTF
TGTGCCAGTAGTGCCCAATTCTATGGGACTAGCGGGGCGGATTCTACCTCTGGGGCCAACGTCCTGACTTTC
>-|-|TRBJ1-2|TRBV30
CAWSLGRRYGYTF
TGTGCCTGGAGTCTGGGCCGGCGCTATGGCTACACCTTC
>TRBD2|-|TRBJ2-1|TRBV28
CASSFISGGDNEQFF
TGTGCCAGCAGTTTCATCAGCGGGGGGGACAATGAGCAGTTCTTC
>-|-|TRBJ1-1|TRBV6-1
CATKEGLNTEAFF
TGTGCCACCAAGGAGGGATTGAACACTGAAGCTTTCTTT
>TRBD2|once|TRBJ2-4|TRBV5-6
CASSSGLAGGGAKNIQYF
TGTGCCAGCAGCTCGGGACTAGCGGGAGGAGGAGCCAAAAACATTCAGTACTTC
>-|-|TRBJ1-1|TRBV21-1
CASSKDRARSEAFF
TGTGCCAGCAGCAAAGACCGGGCCCGGAGTGAAGCTTTCTTT
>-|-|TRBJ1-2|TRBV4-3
CASSQEWGPYYYTF
TGCGCCAGCAGCCAAGAGTGGGGCCCGTATTACTACACCTTC
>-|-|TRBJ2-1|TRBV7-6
CASSLRWDEQFF
TGTGCCAGCAGCTTAAGATGGGATGAGCAGTTCTTC
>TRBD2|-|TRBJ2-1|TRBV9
CASSQLAGGYNEQFF
TGTGCCAGCAGCCAACTAGCGGGGGGGTACAATGAGCAGTTCTTC
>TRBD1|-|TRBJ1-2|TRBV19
CASRPRQGGTYGYTF
TGTGCCAGTAGACCAAGACAGGGGGGGACCTATGGCTACACCTTC
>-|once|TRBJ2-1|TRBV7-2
CASSPTGLHEQFF
TGTGCCAGCAGCCCAACAGGGCTGCATGAGCAGTTCTTC
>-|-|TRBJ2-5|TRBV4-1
CASRLFYGSVGETQYF
TGCGCCAGCAGACTTTTTTACGGGAGCGTAGGGGAGACCCAGTACTTC
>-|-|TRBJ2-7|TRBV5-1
CASSLEFREKSEQYF
TGCGCCAGCAGCTTGGAGTTCAGGGAGAAGAGCGAGCAGTACTTC
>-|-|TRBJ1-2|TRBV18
CASSPTGDYGYTF
TGTGCCAGCTCACCAACCGGGGACTATGGCTACACCTTC
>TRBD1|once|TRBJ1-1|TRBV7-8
CASSFGQGTEAFF
TGTGCCAGCAGCTTCGGACAGGGCACTGAAGCTTTCTTT
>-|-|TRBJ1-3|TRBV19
CASSIRHRSGNTIYF
TGTGCCAGTAGTATTAGACACCGCTCTGGAAACACCATATATTTT
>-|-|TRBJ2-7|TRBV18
CASSEQYSYEQYF
TGTGCCAGCTCAGAACAGTACTCCTACGAGCAGTACTTC
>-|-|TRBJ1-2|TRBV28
CASSLLGTNYGYTF
TGTGCCAGCAGTTTGTTGGGAACAAACTATGGCTACACCTTC
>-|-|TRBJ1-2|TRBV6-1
CASSVQGLYGYTF
TGTGCCAGCAGTGTCCAGGGACTTTATGGCTACACCTTC
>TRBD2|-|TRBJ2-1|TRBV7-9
CASSAVAGAYNEQFF
TGTGCCAGCAGCGCTGTAGCGGGAGCCTACAATGAGCAGTTCTTC
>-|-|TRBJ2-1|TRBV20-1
CSAPGLSEQFF
TGCAGTGCCCCGGGGCTCAGTGAGCAGTTCTTC
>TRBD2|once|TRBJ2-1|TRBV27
CASRQWMTGGSSYNEQFF
TGTGCCAGCAGGCAGTGGATGACCGGCGGGAGCTCCTACAATGAGCAGTTCTTC
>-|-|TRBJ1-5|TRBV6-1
CASSEAGGYSNQPQHF
TGTGCCAGCAGTGAAGCAGGAGGGTATAGCAATCAGCCCCAGCATTTT
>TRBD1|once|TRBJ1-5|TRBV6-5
CASSLSGTGNQPQHF
TGTGCCAGCAGTCTCTCCGGGACAGGGAATCAGCCCCAGCATTTT
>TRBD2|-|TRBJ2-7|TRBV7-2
CASSQVVAGVSYEQYF
TGTGCCAGCAGCCAAGTCGTAGCGGGGGTTTCATACGAGCAGTACTTC
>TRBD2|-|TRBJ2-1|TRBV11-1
CASSLAFIAGTYNEQFF
TGTGCCAGCAGCTTAGCTTTCATAGCGGGGACCTACAATGAGCAGTTCTTC
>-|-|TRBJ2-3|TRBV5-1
CASTLSGGRTDTQYF
TGCGCCAGCACCCTATCCGGGGGACGCACAGATACGCAGTATTTT
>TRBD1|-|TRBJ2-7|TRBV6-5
CASSAGTGYEQYF
TGTGCCAGCAGTGCCGGGACAGGCTACGAGCAGTACTTC
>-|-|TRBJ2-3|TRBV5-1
CASSLVSGAHTDTQYF
TGCGCCAGCAGCTTGGTGTCGGGAGCACACACAGATACGCAGTATTTT
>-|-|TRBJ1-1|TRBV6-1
CASKESYTEAFF
TGTGCCAGCAAAGAATCCTACACTGAAGCTTTCTTT
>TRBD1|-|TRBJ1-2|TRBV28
CASSPGQGYGYTF
TGTGCCAGCAGCCCTGGACAGGGATATGGCTACACCTTC
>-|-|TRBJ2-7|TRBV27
CASSPWGRTYEQYF
TGTGCCAGCAGCCCTTGGGGTCGCACCTACGAGCAGTACTTC
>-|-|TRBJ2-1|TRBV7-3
CASSRGSLSSYNEQFF
TGTGCCAGCAGCCGCGGGTCGCTGAGCTCCTACAATGAGCAGTTCTTC
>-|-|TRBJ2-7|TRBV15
CATSRDPLDSEQYF
TGTGCCACCAGCAGAGATCCGTTGGATTCCGAGCAGTACTTC
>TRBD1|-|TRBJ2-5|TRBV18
CASSPRAGTGYQETQYF
TGTGCCAGCTCACCAAGAGCCGGGACAGGCTACCAAGAGACCCAGTACTTC
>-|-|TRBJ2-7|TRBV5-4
CASSAASSYEQYF
TGTGCCAGCAGCGCGGCGTCCTCCTACGAGCAGTACTTC
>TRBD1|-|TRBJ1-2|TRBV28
CASSLTSGGYGYTF
TGTGCCAGCAGCCTTACGTCAGGGGGCTATGGCTACACCTTC
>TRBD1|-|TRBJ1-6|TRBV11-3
CASSLGTTGWDSPLHF
TGTGCCAGCAGCTTAGGAACGACAGGGTGGGATTCACCCCTCCACTTT
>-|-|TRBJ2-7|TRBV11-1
CASSFISRRRGDSYEQYF
TGTGCCAGCAGTTTCATATCCCGGCGGAGAGGGGACTCCTACGAGCAGTACTTC